This T cell receptor (beta chain) originates from a study of T cells in Graves' hyperthyroidism and ophthalmopathy. A word on this clonotype: What it recognizes is unknown.

RNA transcripts were the template for amplifying TCR beta CDR3 regions. Researchers ran a first-round RT-PCR on the TCR CDR3 using the HTBI primer set. TCRdb ran MiXCR on the multiplex PCR reads and lists one entry per CDR3 protein. The sample has fewer than 650,000 distinct CDR3 sequences, 14% to 15% seen once. The study, taken as a whole, reports: Most clonotypes expanded in the thyroid (above 0.001) were also present in blood.

V was cut by 3 bases and J by 12 bases, with 20 bases left in between. Germline CDR1 is GTSNPN and CDR2 is SVGIG (reference sequence). The CDR3 extends over 13 amino acids. The TCR was taken from a woman aged 40 to 49 with Graves' ophthalmopathy. The J gene is TRBJ1-2, the V gene TRBV30; D gene unclear. The sequencing sample was made of blood. The CDR3 DNA reads TGTGCCTGGAGCCTAGGGAGATCGTCAGGCCACACCTTC. It encodes CAWSLGRSSGHTF.